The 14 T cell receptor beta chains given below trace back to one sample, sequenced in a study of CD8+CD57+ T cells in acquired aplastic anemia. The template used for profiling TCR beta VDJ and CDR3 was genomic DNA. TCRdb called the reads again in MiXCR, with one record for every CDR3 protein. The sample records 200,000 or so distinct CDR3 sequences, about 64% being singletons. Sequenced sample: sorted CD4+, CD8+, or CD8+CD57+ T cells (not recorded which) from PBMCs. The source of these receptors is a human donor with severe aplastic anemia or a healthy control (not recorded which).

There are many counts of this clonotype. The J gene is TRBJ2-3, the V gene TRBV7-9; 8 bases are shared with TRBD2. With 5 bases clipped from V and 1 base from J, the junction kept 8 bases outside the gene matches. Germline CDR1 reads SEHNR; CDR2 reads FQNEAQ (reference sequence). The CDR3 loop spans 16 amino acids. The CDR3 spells CASSLISGGGTDTQYF. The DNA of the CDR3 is TGTGCCAGCAGCCTTATATCGGGAGGGGGCACAGATACGCAGTATTTT.

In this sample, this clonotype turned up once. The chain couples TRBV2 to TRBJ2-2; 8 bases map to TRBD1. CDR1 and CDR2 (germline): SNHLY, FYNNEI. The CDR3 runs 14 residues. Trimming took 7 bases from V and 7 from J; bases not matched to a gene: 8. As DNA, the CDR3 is TGTGCCAGCACTAAGGACAGGGCGGGCGGGGAGCTGTTTTTT. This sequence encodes CASTKDRAGGELFF.

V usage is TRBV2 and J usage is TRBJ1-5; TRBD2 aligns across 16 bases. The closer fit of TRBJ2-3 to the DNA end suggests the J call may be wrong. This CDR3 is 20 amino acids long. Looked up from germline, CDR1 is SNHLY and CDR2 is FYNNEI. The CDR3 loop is CASSEDGTSGRALGPDTQYF. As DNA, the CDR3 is TGTGCCAGCAGTGAAGACGGGACTAGCGGGAGGGCCCTCGGCCCAGATACGCAGTATTTT.

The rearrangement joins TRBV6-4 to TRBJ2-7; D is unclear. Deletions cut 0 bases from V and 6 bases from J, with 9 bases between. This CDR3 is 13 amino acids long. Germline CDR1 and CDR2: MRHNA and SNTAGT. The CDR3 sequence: CASSDSAESEQYF. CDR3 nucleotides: TGTGCCAGCAGTGACTCCGCCGAAAGCGAGCAGTACTTC.

The CDR3 region has the DNA TGCAGTGCTAGTCGGGGTGATCCCTACGAGCAGTACTTC. Translation: CSASRGDPYEQYF. V and J are TRBV20-1 and TRBJ2-7; D possibly corresponds to TRBD2 (5 bases). This CDR3 contains 13 residues. Deletions cut 3 bases from V and 2 bases from J, with 11 bases between. Looked up from germline, CDR1 is DFQATT and CDR2 is SNEGSKA (reference sequence).

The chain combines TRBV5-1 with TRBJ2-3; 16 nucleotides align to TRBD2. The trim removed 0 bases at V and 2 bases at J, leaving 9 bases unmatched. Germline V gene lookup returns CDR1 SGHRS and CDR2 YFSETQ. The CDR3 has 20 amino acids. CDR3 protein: CASSLEGLAGGPGHTDTQYF. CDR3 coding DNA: TGCGCCAGCAGCTTGGAGGGACTAGCGGGGGGGCCCGGGCACACAGATACGCAGTATTTT.

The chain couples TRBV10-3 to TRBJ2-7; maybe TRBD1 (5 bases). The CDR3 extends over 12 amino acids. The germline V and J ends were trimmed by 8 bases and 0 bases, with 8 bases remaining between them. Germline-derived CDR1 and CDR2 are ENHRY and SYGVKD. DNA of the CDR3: TGTGCCATCGGGGCGGCCTCCTACGAGCAGTACTTC. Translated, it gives CAIGAASYEQYF.

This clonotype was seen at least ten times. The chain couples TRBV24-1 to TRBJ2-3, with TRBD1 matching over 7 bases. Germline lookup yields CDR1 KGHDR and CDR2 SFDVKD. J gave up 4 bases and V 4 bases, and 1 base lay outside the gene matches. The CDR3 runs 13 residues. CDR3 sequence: CATSDQGADTQYF. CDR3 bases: TGTGCCACCAGTGACCAGGGGGCAGATACGCAGTATTTT.

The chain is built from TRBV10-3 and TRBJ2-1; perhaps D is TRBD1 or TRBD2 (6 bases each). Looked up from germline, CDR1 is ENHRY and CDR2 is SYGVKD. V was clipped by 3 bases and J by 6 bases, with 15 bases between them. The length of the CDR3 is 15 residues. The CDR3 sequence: CAISEVTKGGNEQFF. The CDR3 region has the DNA TGTGCCATCAGTGAAGTGACTAAGGGGGGCAATGAGCAGTTCTTC.

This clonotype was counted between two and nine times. The DNA of the CDR3 is TGTGCCAGCGCGGGGGGGTCTAGTGAAAAACTGTTTTTT. Translated, it gives CASAGGSSEKLFF. The chain combines TRBV7-9 with TRBJ1-4; tentatively, D is TRBD1 (5 bases). CDR3 length: 13 residues. Germline V gene lookup returns CDR1 SEHNR and CDR2 FQNEAQ (reference sequence). V lost 8 bases and J lost 7, with 14 bases in between.

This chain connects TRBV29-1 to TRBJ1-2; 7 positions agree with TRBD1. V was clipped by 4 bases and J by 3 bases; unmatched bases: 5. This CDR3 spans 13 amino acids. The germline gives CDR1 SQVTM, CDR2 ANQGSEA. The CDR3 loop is CSVGTGDHYGYTF. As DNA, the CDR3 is TGCAGCGTTGGAACAGGGGATCACTATGGCTACACCTTC. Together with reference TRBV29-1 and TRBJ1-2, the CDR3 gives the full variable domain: SAVISQKPSRDICQRGTSLTIQCQVDSQVTMMFWYRQQPGQSLTLIATANQGSEATYESGFVIDKFPISRPNLTFSTLTVSNMSPEDSSIYLCSVGTGDHYGYTFGSGTRLTVV.

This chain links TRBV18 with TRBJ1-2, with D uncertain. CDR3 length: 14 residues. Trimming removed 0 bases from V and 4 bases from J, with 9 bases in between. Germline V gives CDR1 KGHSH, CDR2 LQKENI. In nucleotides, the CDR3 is TGTGCCAGCTCACCACCTCGGGCAGGCTATGGCTACACCTTC. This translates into CASSPPRAGYGYTF.

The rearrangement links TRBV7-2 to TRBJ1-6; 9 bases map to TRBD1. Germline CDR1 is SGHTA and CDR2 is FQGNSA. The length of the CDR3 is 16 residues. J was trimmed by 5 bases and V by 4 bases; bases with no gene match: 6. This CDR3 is CASSSRGTGHNSPLHF. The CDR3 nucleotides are TGTGCCAGCAGCTCCCGGGGGACAGGGCATAATTCACCCCTCCACTTT.

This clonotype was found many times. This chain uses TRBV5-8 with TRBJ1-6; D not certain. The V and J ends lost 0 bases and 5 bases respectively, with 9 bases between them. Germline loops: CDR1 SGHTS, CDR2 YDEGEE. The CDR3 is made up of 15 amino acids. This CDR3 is CASSLDPENNSPLHF. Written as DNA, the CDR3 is TGTGCCAGCAGCTTGGATCCAGAAAATAATTCACCCCTCCACTTT.